The 14 T cell receptor beta chains below come from one sample, sequenced in a study of blood T cell repertoires in COVID-19. This table comes from immunoSEQ multiplex PCR, and its TCRdb copy is limited to in-frame clones, with some not included. The data contain roughly 140,000 clones, 65% to 85% of them singletons. The sequencing input was peripheral blood. The receptor set was obtained from a woman in her fifties or sixties with acute or convalescent COVID-19.

The chain couples TRBV2 to TRBJ1-1, with TRBD1 matching 10 bases. Germline CDR1 reads SNHLY; CDR2 reads FYNNEI. CDR3 length: 16 residues. V shed 5 bases and J 2 bases; nucleotides not matched to a gene: 8. The DNA for the CDR3 is TGTGCCAGCAGTCTGAGGGGGACAGGGGACAACACTGAAGCTTTCTTT. This encodes CASSLRGTGDNTEAFF.

The genes are TRBV7-3 and TRBJ2-1; 16 bases line up with TRBD2. The CDR3 extends over 15 amino acids. The V gene end was trimmed by 2 bases and the J gene end by 8 bases; junction bases not matched to a gene: 0. The germline V gene has CDR1 SGHTA and CDR2 FQGTGA. CDR3 sequence (DNA): TGTGCCAGCAGCTTAGGGACTAGCGGGGGGGATGAGCAGTTCTTC. Protein product: CASSLGTSGGDEQFF.

The J gene is TRBJ2-7, the V gene TRBV2, with 8 bases identical to TRBD1. Germline V gene data show CDR1 as SNHLY and CDR2 as FYNNEI. V lost 6 bases to trimming and J lost 4 bases; unmatched junction nucleotides: 5. The CDR3 totals 13 residues. CDR3 in amino acids: CASRPGQAYEQYF. The CDR3 DNA sequence: TGTGCCAGCAGGCCGGGACAGGCATACGAGCAGTACTTC.

The chain links TRBV19 to TRBJ1-2, with TRBD1 identical over 10 bases. Per the germline V gene, CDR1 is LNHDA and CDR2 is SQIVND (reference sequence). The CDR3 extends over 13 amino acids. The V segment lost 4 bases and the J segment 5 bases; nucleotides outside the gene matches: 1. The CDR3 is CASSRDRGYGYTF. The CDR3 region has the DNA TGTGCCAGTAGTAGGGACAGGGGTTATGGCTACACCTTC.

This chain joins TRBV9 and TRBJ1-1; D gene ambiguous. Between the trimmed V and J ends, which lost 0 bases and 1 base, there was a span of 7 bases. The CDR3 has 14 amino acids. CDR1 and CDR2 (germline): SGDLS, YYNGEE. CDR3 region: CASSVGAGNTEAFF. In DNA form, the CDR3 reads TGTGCCAGCAGCGTAGGGGCGGGGAACACTGAAGCTTTCTTT.

In its sample, this clone was seen many times. The rearrangement joins TRBV6-2 or TRBV6-3 to TRBJ1-1; tentative D call: TRBD1 (6 bases). This CDR3 has 12 residues. Deletions cut 1 base from V and 8 bases from J, with 8 bases between. Germline V gene data show CDR1 as MNHEY and CDR2 as SVGEGT. The CDR3: CASSYWTAEAFF. DNA for the CDR3: TGTGCCAGCAGTTACTGGACAGCAGAAGCTTTCTTT.

This clone turned up a few times. V usage is TRBV27 and J usage is TRBJ2-2; 8 bases line up with TRBD1. V trimming: 0 bases; J trimming: 4 bases; junction bases outside the gene matches: 1. In germline, CDR1 is MNHEY, CDR2 SMNVEV (reference sequence). This CDR3 comprises 15 residues. CDR3 region: CASSLSDRVTGELFF. CDR3 DNA sequence: TGTGCCAGCAGTTTATCGGACAGGGTCACCGGGGAGCTGTTTTTT.

This chain connects TRBV2 to TRBJ1-5; D gene ambiguous. Trimming took off 6 bases at V and 6 bases at J, with 15 bases between the two ends. The CDR3 length is 14 residues. Per the germline V gene, CDR1 is SNHLY and CDR2 is FYNNEI. The CDR3 DNA reads as TGTGCCAGCAGATGGAGCGCCCTGGGTCAGCCCCAGCATTTT. As protein: CASRWSALGQPQHF.

The rearrangement links TRBV18 to TRBJ2-1; TRBD1 is a possible D gene (6 bases). V dropped 3 bases and J dropped 3 bases, with 18 bases sitting between them. The CDR3 length is 17 residues. CDR1 is KGHSH, CDR2 LQKENI, per germline. CDR3 sequence (DNA): TGTGCCAGCTCACCTGGGGACAAAACATGGGGCTACAATGAGCAGTTCTTC. Encoded protein: CASSPGDKTWGYNEQFF.

The genes are TRBV29-1 and TRBJ2-3, with 11 positions matching TRBD2. With 4 bases clipped from V and 4 bases from J, the junction kept 1 base outside the gene matches. The CDR3 contains 13 residues. Germline CDR1 and CDR2: SQVTM and ANQGSEA. In nucleotides, the CDR3 is TGCAGCGTTGGTAGCGGGGGGGCAGATACGCAGTATTTT. Translating it yields CSVGSGGADTQYF.

V gene TRBV5-1 combines with J gene TRBJ1-4; 9 positions match TRBD1. Germline lookup yields CDR1 SGHRS and CDR2 YFSETQ. Unmatched junction bases numbered 6, after V lost 1 base and J lost 8 bases. The CDR3 has 15 residues. The CDR3 is CASSLQGQGREKLFF. CDR3 bases: TGCGCCAGCAGCTTGCAGGGACAGGGTAGGGAAAAACTGTTTTTT.

The chain couples TRBV9 to TRBJ1-2; the D gene is possibly TRBD1 (5 bases). The V gene lost 4 bases and the J gene lost 4 bases, with 14 bases spanning the gap. The CDR3 is 14 residues long. Germline V gene sequence: CDR1 SGDLS, CDR2 YYNGEE. The CDR3, as DNA: TGTGCCAGCAGCCCCGGACAAAACCTCTATGGCTACACCTTC. This codes for CASSPGQNLYGYTF.

The chain employs TRBV4-3 and TRBJ1-1; D unresolved. The CDR3 covers 19 residues. The germline gives CDR1 LGHNA, CDR2 YSLEER. The V end lost 0 bases, the J end lost 3 bases, and 23 bases lay between the germline ends. CDR3 sequence (DNA): TGCGCCAGCAGCCAAGATGCCCCTGCGGCCCCGGGGTTTGACACTGAAGCTTTCTTT. Translating it yields CASSQDAPAAPGFDTEAFF.

The CDR3 loop reads CASSRGGTKLNTEAFF. The CDR3 nucleotides are TGTGCCAGCAGCAGGGGGGGGACAAAACTGAACACTGAAGCTTTCTTT. This sequence joins TRBV5-4 and TRBJ1-1; TRBD1 is a possible D gene (6 bases). The CDR3 has 16 amino acids. CDR1 and CDR2 (germline): SGHNT, YYREEE (reference sequence). V lost 4 bases and J lost 0, with 16 bases in between. Combining the CDR3 with reference TRBV5-4 and TRBJ1-1 gives the whole variable domain ETGVTQSPTHLIKTRGQQVTLRCSSQSGHNTVSWYQQALGQGPQFIFQYYREEENGRGNFPPRFSGLQFPNYSSELNVNALELDDSALYLCASSRGGTKLNTEAFFGQGTRLTVV.